This T cell receptor (beta chain) stems from a study of T cell changes during pregnancy in multiple sclerosis. This CDR3 region has 19 residues. Germline loops: CDR1 MDHEN, CDR2 SYDVKM. J was trimmed by 3 bases and V by 6 bases; bases with no gene match: 17. Here immunoSEQ multiplex PCR was the method, and the copy in TCRdb shows in-frame clones only, minus some. The table shows approximately 37,000 clones, with approximately 94% occurring only once. The sequence derives from a female donor with multiple sclerosis, enrolled in a pregnancy study. This rearrangement joins TRBV28 to TRBJ2-3; 11 nucleotides line up with TRBD2. This specimen consisted of peripheral blood, obtained in the third trimester of pregnancy. The CDR3 DNA reads TGTGCCAGCAGCAGTACCATTAGCGGGAGGGCGTTTGGGACAGATACGCAGTATTTT. It specifies CASSSTISGRAFGTDTQYF.